This TCR beta chain was sequenced during a study of T cells expressing NK-cell markers. TCR beta libraries carry UMIs added by 5'RACE template switching. TCRdb re-analyzed the 5' RACE reads; it lists each CDR3 protein once, without DNA. The data include 400,000 to 550,000 distinct CDR3 sequences; the top ten clones carry roughly 8%. This CDR3 contains 17 residues. Germline V gene data show CDR1 as LGHNA and CDR2 as YNFKEQ. This receptor was identified in a woman aged 18 to 69 in good health. Material: blood T cells: a sorted CD56 or NKG2C T cell subset, CD4+ or CD8+ T cells, or bulk PBMC T cells (not recorded which). The V gene is TRBV4-2, the J gene TRBJ2-3; TCRdb selects TRBD2, and the lack of DNA leaves this call unchecked. The CDR3 spells CASSQLLAGGSTDTQYF.